The TCR beta chain under discussion was sequenced for a study of blood T cell repertoires in COVID-19. Overall study context: COVID-19 samples collected from the United States, Italy and Spain covered acute and convalescent phases. T cells, B-cell-depleted T cells, or PBMCs provided the cDNA or gDNA that served as material.

There are 18 residues in the CDR3. V lost 6 bases and J lost 0; bases outside the gene matches: 9. Germline V lookup: CDR1 LGHNT, CDR2 FRNRAP. In the authors' workflow: Estimation of nucleated cell counts was performed using reference gene primer amplification. Sequenced by immunoSEQ multiplex PCR; TCRdb stores in-frame clones only, minus some. V and J calls and clone size are those listed in that table; D and trimming were worked out from the DNA. The table shows roughly 15,000 clones, with about nine tenths occurring only once. The chain joins TRBV12-5 to TRBJ2-6, with 9 bases lining up with TRBD1. The specimen sequenced was peripheral blood. This TCR was sampled from a man in his forties or fifties with active COVID-19. The CDR3 loop reads CASGEGTGWDSGANVLTF. As DNA, the CDR3 is TGTGCTAGTGGGGAAGGGACAGGGTGGGACTCTGGGGCCAACGTCCTGACTTTC.